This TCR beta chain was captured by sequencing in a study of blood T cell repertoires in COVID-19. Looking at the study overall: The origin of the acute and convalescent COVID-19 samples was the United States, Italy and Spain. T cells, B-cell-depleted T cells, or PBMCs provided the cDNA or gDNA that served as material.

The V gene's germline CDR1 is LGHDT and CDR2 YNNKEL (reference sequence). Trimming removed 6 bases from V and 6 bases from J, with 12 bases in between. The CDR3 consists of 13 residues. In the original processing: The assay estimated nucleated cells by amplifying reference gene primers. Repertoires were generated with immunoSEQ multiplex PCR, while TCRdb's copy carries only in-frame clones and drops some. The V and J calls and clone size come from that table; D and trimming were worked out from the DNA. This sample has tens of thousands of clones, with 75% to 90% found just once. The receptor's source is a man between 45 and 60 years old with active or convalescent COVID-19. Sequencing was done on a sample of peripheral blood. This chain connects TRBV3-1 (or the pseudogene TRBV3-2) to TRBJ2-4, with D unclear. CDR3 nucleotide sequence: TGTGCCAGCAGACATGGCGGTCGAAACATTCAGTACTTC. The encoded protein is CASRHGGRNIQYF.